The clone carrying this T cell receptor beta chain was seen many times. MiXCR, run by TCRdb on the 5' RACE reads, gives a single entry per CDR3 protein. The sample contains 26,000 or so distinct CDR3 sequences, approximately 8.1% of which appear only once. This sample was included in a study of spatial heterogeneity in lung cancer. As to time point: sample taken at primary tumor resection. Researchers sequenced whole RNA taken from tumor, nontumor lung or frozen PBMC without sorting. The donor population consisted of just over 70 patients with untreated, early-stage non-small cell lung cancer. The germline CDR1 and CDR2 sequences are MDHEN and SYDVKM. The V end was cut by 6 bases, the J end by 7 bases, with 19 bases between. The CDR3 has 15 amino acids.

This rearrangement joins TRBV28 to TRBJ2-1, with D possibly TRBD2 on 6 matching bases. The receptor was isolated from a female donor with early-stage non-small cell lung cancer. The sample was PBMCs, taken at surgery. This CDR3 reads CASSQLVAGGNEQFF. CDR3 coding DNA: TGTGCCAGCAGCCAACTAGTGGCCGGGGGTAATGAGCAGTTCTTC.